One and the same sample provided the 21 T cell receptor beta chains below, sequenced in a study of vaccination effects on CD4 cells after COVID-19. These receptors have no known antigen. After expansion with viral peptide pools in the ViraFEST assay, antigen-specific CD4+ T cells were sequenced. Investigators separated out CD4+ T cells once 10 days of culture had passed. None of these healthy vaccinees had been infected with SARS-CoV-2 before vaccination. The assay was immunoSEQ multiplex PCR, and TCRdb's table has in-frame clones only and misses some. This table holds tens of thousands of clones, around 68% found once. Sequenced material: CD4+ T cells from PBMCs cultured with SARS-CoV-2 spike peptides, taken before COVID-19 vaccination. The receptors come from a human donor who received a COVID-19 vaccine.

V usage is TRBV13 and J usage is TRBJ2-1; no firm D call. There are 16 residues in the CDR3. Looked up from germline, CDR1 is PRHDT and CDR2 is FYEKMQ (reference sequence). Trimming pared 3 bases from V and 0 bases from J, leaving 12 bases between. CDR3 DNA: TGTGCCAGCAGCTTGGTTTGGAATAGCTCCTACAATGAGCAGTTCTTC. Translated, it gives CASSLVWNSSYNEQFF.

V usage is TRBV18 and J usage is TRBJ2-3; 7 positions match TRBD1. CDR3 length equals 17 residues. Per the germline V gene, CDR1 is KGHSH and CDR2 is LQKENI. The trim removed 3 bases at V and 5 bases at J, leaving 14 bases unmatched. The CDR3 DNA reads TGTGCCAGCTCACCTTCAAGGGGGCGCCTTACCATAGATACGCAGTATTTT. It codes for CASSPSRGRLTIDTQYF.

This chain links TRBV11-3 with TRBJ1-1; D not certain. Trimming took 0 bases from V and 5 from J, leaving 7 bases between them. Germline V lookup: CDR1 SGHNT, CDR2 YENEEA. This CDR3 comprises 13 residues. The CDR3 coding sequence is TGTGCCAGCAGCTTAGAGTCTGGTACTGAAGCTTTCTTT. As protein: CASSLESGTEAFF.

The chain uses TRBV5-1 and TRBJ1-2; a weak D match, TRBD1 (5 bases). Trimming took 4 bases from V and 2 from J, leaving 21 bases between them. Germline assignment: CDR1 SGHRS and CDR2 YFSETQ. The CDR3 has 17 residues. The CDR3 nucleotides are TGCGCCAGCAGCACAGGCCGGGACCTCAGGGAGAACTATGGCTACACCTTC. Translating gives CASSTGRDLRENYGYTF.

The rearrangement uses TRBV10-3 and TRBJ1-1; a weak D match, TRBD1 (5 bases). The CDR3 loop spans 14 amino acids. Germline V lookup: CDR1 ENHRY, CDR2 SYGVKD. Trimming removed 6 bases at V and 1 base at J, with 12 bases between. The CDR3 here is CAISPGLWNTEAFF. The CDR3 DNA reads TGTGCCATCAGCCCGGGACTGTGGAACACTGAAGCTTTCTTT.

This chain links TRBV11-3 with TRBJ2-3; the D gene is possibly TRBD2 (5 bases). The germline V gene encodes CDR1 SGHNT and CDR2 YENEEA. V dropped 3 bases and J dropped 1 base, with 8 bases sitting between them. This CDR3 comprises 14 residues. CDR3 coding DNA: TGTGCCAGCAGCTTCGACGGGGGCACAGATACGCAGTATTTT. Its translation is CASSFDGGTDTQYF.

This clone occurred a few times. CDR3 in DNA: TGTGCCAGCAAGGCCTCAGGCTATGGCTACACCTTC. It is translated as CASKASGYGYTF. V is TRBV2 and J is TRBJ1-2; D is undetermined. The CDR3 is 12 residues long. The germline gives CDR1 SNHLY, CDR2 FYNNEI. Trimming stripped 7 bases from V and 4 bases from J, with 10 bases between. The full variable domain, with the rest looked up from reference TRBV2 and TRBJ1-2, is EPEVTQTPSHQVTQMGQEVILRCVPISNHLYFYWYRQILGQKVEFLVSFYNNEISEKSEIFDDQFSVERPDGSNFTLKIRSTKLEDSAMYFCASKASGYGYTFGSGTRLTVV.

The chain combines TRBV19 with TRBJ1-1, with a tentative D call TRBD1 (6 bases). Trimming took 3 bases from V and 5 from J, leaving 10 bases between them. This CDR3 is 13 amino acids long. CDR1 LNHDA and CDR2 SQIVND come from the germline V gene (reference sequence). CDR3 residues: CASSMVRGTEAFF. CDR3 DNA sequence: TGTGCCAGTAGTATGGTCAGGGGAACTGAAGCTTTCTTT. The full variable domain, with the rest looked up from reference TRBV19 and TRBJ1-1, is DGGITQSPKYLFRKEGQNVTLSCEQNLNHDAMYWYRQDPGQGLRLIYYSQIVNDFQKGDIAEGYSVSREKKESFPLTVTSAQKNPTAFYLCASSMVRGTEAFFGQGTRLTVV.

The chain employs TRBV18 and TRBJ2-3; no firm D call. Germline CDR1 and CDR2: KGHSH and LQKENI. Between the trimmed V and J ends, which lost 4 bases and 0 bases, there was a span of 8 bases. CDR3 size: 14 residues. In DNA form, the CDR3 reads TGTGCCAGCTCACTTTTAGCTAGCACAGATACGCAGTATTTT. Its protein product is CASSLLASTDTQYF.

The chain links TRBV27 to TRBJ2-2, with 8 bases identical to TRBD1. This CDR3 is built from 14 residues. V gave up 6 bases and J gave up 2 bases; unmatched junction bases: 2. The germline V gene has CDR1 MNHEY and CDR2 SMNVEV (reference sequence). The CDR3 is CASRGQGNTGELFF. The DNA of the CDR3 is TGTGCCAGCAGAGGACAGGGTAACACCGGGGAGCTGTTTTTT.

The chain is built from TRBV3-1 (or the pseudogene TRBV3-2) and TRBJ1-2, with unresolved D. Trimming pared 4 bases from V and 4 bases from J, leaving 13 bases between. CDR1 LGHDT and CDR2 YNNKEL come from the germline V gene (reference sequence). This CDR3 is built from 14 residues. The CDR3 DNA is TGTGCCAGCAGCCCCCCCGGGATCCTCTATGGCTACACCTTC. Protein: CASSPPGILYGYTF.

This sequence joins TRBV9 and TRBJ1-1; no firm D call. This CDR3 comprises 13 residues. Germline assignment: CDR1 SGDLS and CDR2 YYNGEE. V gave up 0 bases and J gave up 3 bases, with 6 bases separating them. CDR3 in DNA: TGTGCCAGCAGCGTAGATGGGCACACTGAAGCTTTCTTT. Residues: CASSVDGHTEAFF.

This clone was observed at least ten times. This chain connects TRBV10-1 to TRBJ2-4; perhaps TRBD1 as D (6 bases). The CDR3 extends over 18 amino acids. Trimming removed 2 bases at V and 3 bases at J, with 20 bases between. The germline V gene has CDR1 WNHNN and CDR2 SYGVQD (reference sequence). The CDR3 DNA reads as TGCGCCAGCAGTGAGCCGAACTTATCTACAGGGAGCAAAAACATTCAGTACTTC. Its protein is CASSEPNLSTGSKNIQYF.

This clone was counted only a few times. The chain is built from TRBV4-2 and TRBJ2-2, with D uncertain. The CDR3 runs to 13 residues. The V end was cut by 9 bases, the J end by 2 bases, with 10 bases between. Per the germline V gene, CDR1 is LGHNA and CDR2 is YNFKEQ. The CDR3, as DNA: TGTGCCAGTCAAGGCAGTAACACCGGGGAGCTGTTTTTT. This codes for CASQGSNTGELFF.

The V and J genes are TRBV24-1 and TRBJ1-5, with TRBD1 matching 8 bases. Germline CDR1 reads KGHDR; CDR2 reads SFDVKD. The V and J ends lost 3 bases and 3 bases, in that order; junction bases with no gene match: 6. The CDR3 contains 16 residues. In nucleotides, the CDR3 is TGTGCCACCAGTGATCAGGACAGGGTTGACAATCAGCCCCAGCATTTT. Protein: CATSDQDRVDNQPQHF.

The V call is TRBV30, the J call TRBJ1-5; 7 bases match TRBD1. There are 12 residues in the CDR3. Germline trimming cut 0 bases from V and 11 bases from J; bases unmatched to any gene: 4. Germline values: CDR1 GTSNPN, CDR2 SVGIG (reference sequence). The CDR3 DNA follows: TGTGCCTGGAGTGTGGGAGGGGGCACCCAGCATTTT. Its protein is CAWSVGGGTQHF.

The chain combines TRBV30 with TRBJ1-4; D is ambiguous. The CDR3 is 15 residues long. From germline, CDR1 is GTSNPN and CDR2 SVGIG (reference sequence). Trimming removed 1 base from V and 0 bases from J, with 9 bases in between. In DNA, the CDR3 is TGTGCCTGGAGTGAGAACCGTGCAACTAATGAAAAACTGTTTTTT. This gives the protein CAWSENRATNEKLFF.

This chain connects TRBV19 to TRBJ2-5; weak D call: TRBD2 (5 bases). Germline CDR1 is LNHDA and CDR2 is SQIVND (reference sequence). This CDR3 region has 12 residues. V was trimmed by 4 bases and J by 5 bases, leaving 8 bases between them. In DNA, the CDR3 is TGTGCCAGTAGTAACGGCGGGGAGACCCAGTACTTC. Encoded protein: CASSNGGETQYF. The full variable domain, its missing parts supplied by reference TRBV19 and TRBJ2-5, is DGGITQSPKYLFRKEGQNVTLSCEQNLNHDAMYWYRQDPGQGLRLIYYSQIVNDFQKGDIAEGYSVSREKKESFPLTVTSAQKNPTAFYLCASSNGGETQYFGPGTRLLVL.

The genes are TRBV5-4 and TRBJ2-1; no firm D call. CDR1 and CDR2 from the germline V gene are SGHNT and YYREEE (reference sequence). The CDR3 covers 13 residues. Trimming removed 0 bases at V and 6 bases at J, with 7 bases between. The CDR3 nucleotides read TGTGCCAGCAGCTTGGTTAGCTCCAATGAGCAGTTCTTC. As protein: CASSLVSSNEQFF.

The V and J genes are TRBV14 and TRBJ2-5; D remains ambiguous. V dropped 3 bases and J dropped 4 bases, with 6 bases sitting between them. Germline V lookup: CDR1 SGHDN, CDR2 FVKESK. The CDR3 runs to 12 residues. CDR3 DNA sequence: TGTGCCAGCAGCCATCAGCGAGAGACCCAGTACTTC. This translates into CASSHQRETQYF.

This rearrangement joins TRBV28 to TRBJ2-1; 9 bases map to TRBD1. This CDR3 is 16 amino acids long. The germline CDR1 and CDR2 sequences are MDHEN and SYDVKM. J gave up 6 bases and V 5 bases, and 11 bases lay outside the gene matches. This chain's CDR3 is CASSPSGQGFGNEQFF. The DNA of the CDR3 is TGTGCCAGCAGTCCTTCAGGACAGGGGTTCGGCAATGAGCAGTTCTTC.